The clone carrying this T cell receptor beta chain was picked up one time. This sample was included in a study of CD8+ T cells in alopecia areata. The treatment is: oral pan-JAK inhibitor, 5-10 mg twice daily. Once RNA had been extracted, it was reverse transcribed into cDNA to act as the sequencing template. Clones were sequenced by immunoSEQ multiplex PCR, and TCRdb holds only the in-frame ones, with some missing. The sample includes more than 95,000 clones, approximately 60% of them seen just once. This CDR3 spans 10 amino acids. The V end was cut by 9 bases, the J end by 14 bases, with 11 bases between. Looked up from germline, CDR1 is MNHEY and CDR2 is SMNVEV (reference sequence).

The chain joins TRBV27 to TRBJ1-6; unclear D gene. This clonotype originated in a human donor with alopecia areata. Sequencing used CD4+ T cells sorted from blood, obtained at week 4, from a patient treated with tofacitinib. Written as DNA, the CDR3 is TGTGCCAGTGGGTGGCCGTCCCTCCACTTT. It encodes CASGWPSLHF.